Here is one T cell receptor beta chain with its context. The CDR3 consists of 16 residues. The germline gives CDR1 LNHDA, CDR2 SQIVND (reference sequence). Between the trimmed V and J ends, which lost 0 bases and 3 bases, there was a span of 14 bases. The entry originates in a study of blood T cell repertoires in COVID-19. Study-level information: The United States, Italy and Spain supplied acute and convalescent COVID-19 samples. In each case, the material was cDNA or gDNA derived from T cells, B-cell-depleted T cells, or PBMCs.

Patients from Seattle were sampled longitudinally, starting during active infection. The authors' processing: Nucleated cell number was recorded as an estimate derived from reference gene primer amplification. The protocol was immunoSEQ multiplex PCR, while the TCRdb copy is restricted to in-frame clones and leaves out a portion. The V and J calls and clone size come from that table; D and trimming were worked out from the DNA. The repertoire holds approximately 300,000 clones, approximately 92% seen once, with under 7% in the top ten. The clonotype comes from a woman aged 25 to 39 with COVID-19, enrolled during active disease. Sequencing used peripheral blood. V and J are TRBV19 and TRBJ1-1, with D perhaps TRBD1 (5 bases). The CDR3 reads CASSIDRRQSDTEAFF. The CDR3 nucleotides are TGTGCCAGTAGTATAGATCGGCGACAGTCGGACACTGAAGCTTTCTTT.